This T cell receptor (beta chain) stems from a study of blood T cell repertoires in COVID-19. Study summary: The analysed material was cDNA or gDNA that came from T cells, B-cell-depleted T cells, or PBMCs.

Germline loops: CDR1 LGHDT, CDR2 YNNKEL (reference sequence). Trimming stripped 4 bases from V and 5 bases from J, with 11 bases between. The CDR3 covers 13 residues. TCRdb keeps only in-frame clones here, not all; method: immunoSEQ multiplex PCR. Among hundreds of thousands of clones, approximately 88% were seen once, and the ten largest hold over 6%. This receptor was taken from a middle-aged woman who had recovered from COVID-19. The sequencing input was PBMCs or T cells enriched from blood (not recorded which). The rearrangement joins TRBV3-1 (or the pseudogene TRBV3-2) to TRBJ1-2; D is undetermined. The CDR3: CASSRAAPYGYTF. The CDR3, as DNA: TGTGCCAGCAGCCGGGCAGCTCCTTATGGCTACACCTTC.